The clone carrying this T cell receptor (beta chain) was counted ten times or more. The sample is drawn from a study of blood T cell repertoires in COVID-19. Study overall: The samples span acute and convalescent COVID-19 from the United States, Italy and Spain. From T cells, B-cell-depleted T cells, or PBMCs came the material, which was cDNA or gDNA.

Per the original data handling: The assay estimated nucleated cells by amplifying reference gene primers. TCRdb's table, derived via immunoSEQ multiplex PCR, lists solely in-frame clones and lacks some. V, J and clone size derive from that table, while D and trimming were established from the DNA sequence. Among 130,000 or so clones listed, over 65% were seen once. The CDR3 is made up of 16 amino acids. The germline V gene has CDR1 MNHEY and CDR2 SMNVEV (reference sequence). The V and J ends lost 2 bases and 0 bases respectively, with 13 bases between them. This sequence joins TRBV27 and TRBJ1-1; D call uncertain. This receptor was taken from a man aged 55 to 69 with acute or convalescent COVID-19. The sample comprised peripheral blood. CDR3 loop: CASSLGGGLMNTEAFF. In DNA, the CDR3 is TGTGCCAGCAGTTTAGGTGGCGGGCTTATGAACACTGAAGCTTTCTTT.